These 19 T cell receptor beta chains share one sample of origin, sequenced in a study of T cell repertoires and HLA-DP antigens. Method: immunoSEQ multiplex PCR; TCRdb's copy keeps in-frame clones and lacks some. The sample carries approximately 86,000 clones, around nine tenths recorded once. No antigen has been identified for these receptors. The sequencing sample was made of CD4+ T cells from PBMCs. The receptors were sampled from a man aged 50 to 59 in good health and CMV-seronegative.

This clone turned up a few times. The V call is TRBV30, the J call TRBJ1-1, with D possibly matching TRBD1 (5 bases). Trimming took off 0 bases at V and 3 bases at J, with 8 bases between the two ends. The CDR3 has 13 amino acids. The germline gives CDR1 GTSNPN, CDR2 SVGIG (reference sequence). The DNA for the CDR3 is TGTGCCTGGAGTGTTGGGGGTGACACTGAAGCTTTCTTT. It yields the protein CAWSVGGDTEAFF. Drawing the rest from reference TRBV30 and TRBJ1-1, the complete variable domain is SQTIHQWPATLVQPVGSPLSLECTVEGTSNPNLYWYRQAAGRGLQLLFYSVGIGQISSEVPQNLSASRPQDRQFILSSKKLLLSDSGFYLCAWSVGGDTEAFFGQGTRLTVV.

The chain links TRBV11-2 to TRBJ2-1; no clear D gene. The V end lost 5 bases, the J end lost 7 bases, and 6 bases lay between the germline ends. CDR3 size: 11 residues. CDR1 is SGHAT and CDR2 is FQNNGV in the germline V gene. CDR3 residues: CASSERNEQFF. The CDR3 bases are TGTGCCAGCAGCGAACGGAATGAGCAGTTCTTC.

This clone turned up a few times. V gene TRBV2 combines with J gene TRBJ1-3; D possibly corresponds to TRBD1 (5 bases). CDR1 is SNHLY, CDR2 FYNNEI, per germline. CDR3 length: 16 residues. The V end was cut by 8 bases, the J end by 1 base, with 18 bases between. As DNA, the CDR3 is TGTGCCAGCCGCTCGACAGCCTTCGCTTCTGGAAACACCATATATTTT. Its protein product is CASRSTAFASGNTIYF.

The chain couples TRBV9 to TRBJ2-1, with TRBD2 identical over 9 bases. This CDR3 is built from 17 residues. Germline CDR1 is SGDLS and CDR2 is YYNGEE. Trimming removed 2 bases from V and 9 bases from J; junction bases left unmatched: 15. DNA for the CDR3: TGTGCCAGCAGCGTTGGGCGGGGGGGCCGAATACTTGGTGAGCAGTTCTTC. Its translation: CASSVGRGGRILGEQFF.

The genes are TRBV28 and TRBJ2-7, with D perhaps TRBD2 (6 bases). Trimming took off 6 bases at V and 2 bases at J, with 17 bases between the two ends. Per the germline V gene, CDR1 is MDHEN and CDR2 is SYDVKM. The CDR3 has 15 amino acids. Here the CDR3 reads CASSLLGGIAYEQYF. The CDR3, as DNA: TGTGCCAGCAGCCTCCTCGGGGGAATTGCCTACGAGCAGTACTTC.

This sequence joins TRBV18 and TRBJ2-7, with 10 bases that match TRBD2. The CDR3 is 15 residues long. Germline V gene sequence: CDR1 KGHSH, CDR2 LQKENI. The trim removed 2 bases at V and 3 bases at J, leaving 4 bases unmatched. CDR3 in DNA: TGTGCCAGCTCACCAAGTCTAGCGGGAGTCTACGAGCAGTACTTC. Amino acids: CASSPSLAGVYEQYF.

This chain joins TRBV13 and TRBJ2-3; D is ambiguous. Trimming took 5 bases from V and 5 from J, leaving 14 bases between them. Germline CDR1 is PRHDT and CDR2 is FYEKMQ (reference sequence). The CDR3 loop spans 14 amino acids. CDR3 protein: CASSRQANRDTQYF. In DNA form, the CDR3 reads TGTGCCAGCAGCCGACAAGCCAATAGAGATACGCAGTATTTT.

The gene calls are TRBV28 and TRBJ1-2, with 10 bases fitting TRBD1. After removal of 8 bases from V and 6 bases from J, the junction contained 6 bases not matched to a gene. The CDR3 loop spans 13 amino acids. CDR1 is MDHEN and CDR2 is SYDVKM in the germline V gene. CDR3 sequence reads: CASWFGTGDGYTF. The DNA of the CDR3 is TGTGCCAGCTGGTTCGGGACAGGGGATGGCTACACCTTC.

V is TRBV4-1 and J is TRBJ1-1; no clear D gene. CDR1 MGHRA and CDR2 YSYEKL come from the germline V gene. The CDR3 sequence is 16 residues long. V was cut by 0 bases and J by 6 bases, with 17 bases left in between. The CDR3 DNA is TGCGCCAGCAGCCAAGACCCCATACCGGGTGTGGCTGAAGCTTTCTTT. Translating it yields CASSQDPIPGVAEAFF.

The rearrangement links TRBV29-1 to TRBJ1-1; D unclear. Trimming took 7 bases from V and 0 from J, leaving 3 bases between them. This CDR3 contains 10 residues. Germline V gives CDR1 SQVTM, CDR2 ANQGSEA. The CDR3 region is CSGMNTEAFF. The CDR3 region has the DNA TGCAGCGGGATGAACACTGAAGCTTTCTTT.

The chain is built from TRBV11-2 and TRBJ2-3; no firm D call. V was clipped by 6 bases and J by 4 bases, with 11 bases between them. This CDR3 region has 13 residues. The germline gives CDR1 SGHAT, CDR2 FQNNGV. CDR3 in amino acids: CASRPARPDTQYF. The CDR3 DNA is TGTGCCAGCAGACCCGCGAGGCCAGATACGCAGTATTTT.

The gene calls are TRBV5-4 and TRBJ1-3, with 8 positions matching TRBD1. The CDR3 runs 15 residues. Germline V gene data show CDR1 as SGHNT and CDR2 as YYREEE (reference sequence). With V trimmed by 3 bases and J by 0 bases, 2 bases remained unmatched. The CDR3 is CASSWDRSSGNTIYF. CDR3 sequence (DNA): TGTGCCAGCAGCTGGGACAGGAGCTCTGGAAACACCATATATTTT.

This chain connects TRBV7-9 to TRBJ1-1, with D unclear. Deletions cut 0 bases from V and 3 bases from J, with 5 bases between. Looked up from germline, CDR1 is SEHNR and CDR2 is FQNEAQ (reference sequence). This CDR3 is 13 amino acids long. For the CDR3, the DNA is TGTGCCAGCAGCTTAGCGACGTACACTGAAGCTTTCTTT. It specifies CASSLATYTEAFF.

The rearrangement joins TRBV4-3 to TRBJ2-1; 7 bases match TRBD1. The CDR3 length is 13 residues. Germline values: CDR1 LGHNA, CDR2 YSLEER. Trimming removed 8 bases from V and 2 bases from J; junction bases left unmatched: 3. The CDR3 loop reads CASGTDTYNEQFF. As DNA, the CDR3 is TGCGCCAGCGGGACAGATACCTACAATGAGCAGTTCTTC.

Remarks on this clone: Other DNA sequences within the sample encode an identical CDR3. The gene calls are TRBV6-5 and TRBJ2-3; possible D gene TRBD2, 6 bases. This CDR3 is 14 amino acids long. V lost 0 bases and J 3 bases, leaving 7 bases between the germline ends. Germline-derived CDR1 and CDR2 are MNHEY and SVGAGI. In DNA, the CDR3 is TGTGCCAGCAGTTACTCTGGGGGGACAGATACGCAGTATTTT. Amino acid sequence: CASSYSGGTDTQYF.

The V call is TRBV7-2, the J call TRBJ2-3; 10 nucleotides agree with TRBD2. This CDR3 is 17 amino acids long. Germline trimming cut 1 base from V and 4 bases from J; bases unmatched to any gene: 8. Germline V CDR1 and CDR2: SGHTA, FQGNSA. The CDR3 sequence: CASSLESGGAVADTQYF. CDR3 nucleotide sequence: TGTGCCAGCAGCTTAGAGAGCGGGGGGGCCGTTGCAGATACGCAGTATTTT.

The chain couples TRBV15 to TRBJ2-3, with 8 bases lining up with TRBD2. Germline V gene sequence: CDR1 LNHNV, CDR2 YYDKDF (reference sequence). J gave up 2 bases and V 5 bases, and 3 bases lay outside the gene matches. The CDR3 consists of 14 residues. The CDR3 region has the DNA TGTGCCACCAGCGCTAGCGGGTTCACAGATACGCAGTATTTT. Translated, it gives CATSASGFTDTQYF.

The rearrangement uses TRBV7-2 and TRBJ2-5; D is perhaps TRBD1 (7 bases). The CDR3 consists of 15 residues. V was pared by 5 bases and J by 0 bases, with 13 bases between. Germline V gene sequence: CDR1 SGHTA, CDR2 FQGNSA. The CDR3 sequence: CASSQGGWYQETQYF. The CDR3 coding sequence is TGTGCCAGCAGCCAGGGGGGTTGGTACCAAGAGACCCAGTACTTC.

The chain is built from TRBV7-6 and TRBJ2-2, with a tentative D call TRBD2 (6 bases). CDR3 size: 14 residues. The germline V gene has CDR1 SGHVS and CDR2 FNYEAQ. Trimming removed 5 bases from V and 6 bases from J, with 13 bases in between. CDR3 coding DNA: TGTGCCAGCAGCCGTATAACGGGGGCCGGGGAGCTGTTTTTT. Translation gives CASSRITGAGELFF. The full variable domain, rest sourced from reference TRBV7-6 and TRBJ2-2, is GAGVSQSPRYKVTKRGQDVALRCDPISGHVSLYWYRQALGQGPEFLTYFNYEAQQDKSGLPNDRFSAERPEGSISTLTIQRTEQRDSAMYRCASSRITGAGELFFGEGSRLTVL.